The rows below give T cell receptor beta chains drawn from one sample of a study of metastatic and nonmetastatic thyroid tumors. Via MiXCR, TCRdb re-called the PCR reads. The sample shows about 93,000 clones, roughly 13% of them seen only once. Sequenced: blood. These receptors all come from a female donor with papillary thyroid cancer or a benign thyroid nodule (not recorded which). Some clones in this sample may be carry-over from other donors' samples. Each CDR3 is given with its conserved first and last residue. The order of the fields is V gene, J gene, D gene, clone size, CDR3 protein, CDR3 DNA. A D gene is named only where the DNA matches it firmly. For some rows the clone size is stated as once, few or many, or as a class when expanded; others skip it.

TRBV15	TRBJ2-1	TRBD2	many	CATSRDRGREGSLWEQFF	TGTGCCACCAGCAGAGATCGAGGTCGGGAGGGCAGCTTATGGGAGCAGTTCTTC
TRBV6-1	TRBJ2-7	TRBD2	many	CASTGGWGSYEQYF	TGTGCCAGCACCGGGGGGTGGGGTTCCTACGAGCAGTACTTC
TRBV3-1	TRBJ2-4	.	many	CASSHEGLRTKNIQYF	TGTGCCAGCTCCCACGAGGGGTTAAGGACCAAAAACATTCAGTACTTC
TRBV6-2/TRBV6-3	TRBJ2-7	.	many	CASSYRPFYEQYF	TGTGCCAGCAGTTATCGGCCGTTTTACGAGCAGTACTTC
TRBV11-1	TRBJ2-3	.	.	CSSSDLSPGRPTNTQYF	TGTTCCAGCAGCGACCTGTCCCCAGGGAGGCCCACGAATACGCAGTATTTT
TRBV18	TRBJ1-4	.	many	CASSLGAGAEKLFF	TGTGCCAGCTCACTAGGGGCAGGGGCTGAAAAACTGTTTTTT
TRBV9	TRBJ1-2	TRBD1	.	CASSLDLDRVEGYTF	TGTGCCAGCAGCTTAGACCTGGACAGGGTTGAAGGCTACACCTTC
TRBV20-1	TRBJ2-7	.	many	CSASGGALGEQYF	TGCAGTGCTAGCGGCGGGGCCTTGGGGGAGCAGTACTTC
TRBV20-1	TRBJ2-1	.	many	CSAAGPNEQFF	TGCAGTGCTGCGGGCCCGAATGAGCAGTTCTTC
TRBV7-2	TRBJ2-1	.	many	CASSRFAGEQFF	TGTGCCAGCTCCCGCTTCGCGGGAGAGCAGTTCTTC
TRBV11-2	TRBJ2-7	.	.	CASSRGSGHEQYF	TGTGCCAGCAGCAGGGGTTCGGGGCACGAGCAGTACTTC
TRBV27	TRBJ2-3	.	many	CASSFWGVTDTQYF	TGTGCCAGCAGTTTCTGGGGGGTCACAGATACGCAGTATTTT
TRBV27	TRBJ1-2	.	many	CASSPRWGTGYTF	TGTGCCAGCAGCCCAAGATGGGGGACCGGCTACACCTTC
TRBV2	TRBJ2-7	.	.	CASSEAGDIEQYF	TGTGCCAGCAGTGAAGCGGGAGACATCGAGCAGTACTTC
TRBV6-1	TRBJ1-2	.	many	CASSTPGGRGYTF	TGTGCCAGCAGTACCCCCGGGGGGCGCGGCTACACCTTC
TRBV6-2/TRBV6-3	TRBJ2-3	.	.	CAISYPTRDFLSPTDTQYF	TGTGCCATCAGTTACCCCACGAGGGACTTCCTTAGCCCCACAGATACGCAGTATTTT
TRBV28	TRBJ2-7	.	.	CAGSLQYEQYF	TGTGCCGGCAGTCTCCAGTACGAGCAGTACTTC
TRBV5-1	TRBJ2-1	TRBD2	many	CASSGLAGYNEQFF	TGCGCCAGCAGCGGACTAGCGGGGTACAATGAGCAGTTCTTC
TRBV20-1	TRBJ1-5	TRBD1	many	CSAFVAGTGLGRSNQPQHF	TGCAGTGCATTTGTGGCCGGGACAGGGCTTGGTCGCAGCAATCAGCCCCAGCATTTT
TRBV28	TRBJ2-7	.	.	CASSLTGSVSNEQYF	TGTGCCAGCAGTTTAACAGGCTCCGTAAGTAACGAGCAGTACTTC
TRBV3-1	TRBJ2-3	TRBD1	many	CASSEQGGPDTQYF	TGTGCCAGCAGCGAACAGGGGGGCCCAGATACGCAGTATTTT
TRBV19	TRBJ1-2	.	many	CASSIDPNHRTYANYGYTF	TGTGCCAGTAGTATAGATCCAAACCACAGGACATACGCTAACTATGGCTACACCTTC
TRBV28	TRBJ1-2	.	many	CASMFGGKGSFNYGYTF	TGTGCCAGCATGTTCGGAGGAAAGGGGTCTTTTAACTATGGCTACACCTTC
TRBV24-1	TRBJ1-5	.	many	CARGGRGNQPQHF	TGTGCCCGGGGGGGAAGGGGCAATCAGCCCCAGCATTTT
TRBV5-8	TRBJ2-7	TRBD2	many	CASSPGLAGGPYEQYF	TGTGCCAGCAGCCCTGGACTAGCGGGAGGGCCCTACGAGCAGTACTTC
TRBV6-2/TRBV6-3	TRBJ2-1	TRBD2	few	CASRTSGSVSYNEQFF	TGTGCCAGCAGAACTAGCGGTAGTGTTTCCTACAATGAGCAGTTCTTC
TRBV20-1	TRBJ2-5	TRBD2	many	CSARDLASGDQETQYF	TGCAGTGCTAGAGATCTGGCTAGCGGGGATCAAGAGACCCAGTACTTC
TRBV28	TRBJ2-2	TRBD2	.	CASSSHLGREDPKNTGELFF	TGTGCCAGCAGTTCCCATCTAGGGCGGGAGGACCCTAAAAACACCGGGGAGCTGTTTTTT
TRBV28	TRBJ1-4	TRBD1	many	CASSLGVRGLEKLFF	TGTGCCAGCAGTCTTGGGGTCAGGGGGCTTGAAAAACTGTTTTTT
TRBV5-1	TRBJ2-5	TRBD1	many	CASSLGTGQGETQYF	TGCGCCAGCAGCTTGGGGACAGGGCAGGGAGAGACCCAGTACTTC
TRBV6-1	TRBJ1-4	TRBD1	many	CASSVDRLNEKLFF	TGTGCCAGCAGCGTGGACAGGCTTAATGAAAAACTGTTTTTT
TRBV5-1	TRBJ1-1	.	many	CASSLGRRGTEAFF	TGCGCCAGCAGCTTGGGGAGGAGAGGCACTGAAGCTTTCTTT
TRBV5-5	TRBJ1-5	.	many	CASSWGGNQPQHF	TGTGCCAGCAGCTGGGGGGGCAATCAGCCCCAGCATTTT
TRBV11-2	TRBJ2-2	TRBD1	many	CASSLEDRGFETGELFF	TGTGCCAGCAGCTTAGAGGACAGGGGATTTGAAACCGGGGAGCTGTTTTTT
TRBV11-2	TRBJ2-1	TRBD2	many	CASTTGALAGGEQFF	TGTGCCAGCACAACAGGGGCGCTAGCGGGAGGTGAGCAGTTCTTC
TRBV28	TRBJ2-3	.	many	CASSRRLVDTQYF	TGTGCCAGCAGTCGAAGACTAGTGGATACGCAGTATTTT
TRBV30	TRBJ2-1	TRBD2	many	CAWKLTSGISEQFF	TGTGCCTGGAAACTCACTAGCGGGATTAGTGAGCAGTTCTTC
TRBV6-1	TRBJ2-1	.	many	CASSEWGSAYNEQFF	TGTGCCAGCAGTGAATGGGGGAGCGCCTACAATGAGCAGTTCTTC
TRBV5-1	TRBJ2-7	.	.	CASSFPDGPDSTYYQCF	TGCGCCAGCAGCTTTCCCGACGGCCCCGACTCTACCTACTATCAGTGCTTC
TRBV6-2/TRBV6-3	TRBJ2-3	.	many	CASSAWPTDTQYF	TGTGCCAGCAGTGCCTGGCCCACAGATACGCAGTATTTT
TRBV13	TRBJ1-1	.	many	CASSLSVGTEAFF	TGTGCCAGCAGCTTATCGGTAGGCACTGAAGCTTTCTTT
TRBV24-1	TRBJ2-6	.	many	CATSEGPRGANVLTF	TGTGCCACCAGTGAGGGACCTCGGGGGGCCAACGTCCTGACTTTC
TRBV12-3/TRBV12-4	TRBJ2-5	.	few	CASSQGRGETQYF	TGTGCCAGCAGCCAGGGAAGGGGTGAGACCCAGTACTTC
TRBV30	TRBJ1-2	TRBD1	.	CAWSVRDRRLNYGYTF	TGTGCCTGGAGTGTTAGGGACAGGCGACTTAACTATGGCTACACCTTC
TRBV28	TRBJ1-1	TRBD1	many	CASSQTGTGGSTEAFF	TGTGCCAGCAGCCAAACAGGGACAGGGGGAAGCACTGAAGCTTTCTTT
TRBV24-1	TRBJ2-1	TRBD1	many	CATSDTPGQGNNEQFF	TGTGCCACCAGTGACACTCCGGGACAGGGGAACAATGAGCAGTTCTTC
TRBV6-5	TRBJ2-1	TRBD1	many	CASSYSRDRANNEQFF	TGTGCCAGCAGTTACTCCAGGGACAGGGCCAACAATGAGCAGTTCTTC
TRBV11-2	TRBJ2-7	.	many	CASSPATWTLSYEQYF	TGTGCCAGCAGCCCCGCGACGTGGACTTTATCCTACGAGCAGTACTTC
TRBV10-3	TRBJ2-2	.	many	CAIGDHLAGELFF	TGTGCCATCGGGGACCACCTGGCCGGGGAGCTGTTTTTT
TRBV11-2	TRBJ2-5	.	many	CASSFQGEGQETQYF	TGTGCCAGCAGCTTTCAGGGCGAGGGGCAAGAGACCCAGTACTTC
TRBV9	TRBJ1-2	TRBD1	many	CASSVGQGATYGYTF	TGTGCCAGCAGCGTGGGACAGGGGGCCACCTATGGCTACACCTTC